The text below deals with one TCR beta chain. Its matching antigen is unknown. Only in-frame clones appear in the TCRdb table, and some are missing; sequencing was by immunoSEQ multiplex PCR. The data contain 65,000 to 80,000 clones, about 90% of them singletons. CDR1 is SGHRS, CDR2 YFSETQ, per germline. This CDR3 is 16 amino acids long. V dropped 4 bases and J dropped 1; count of bases not matched to a gene: 7. Baseline was the first blood sampling point, followed by cycle 4 day 1 and cycle 7 day 1. This record belongs to a study of OX40 agonist ivuxolimab in advanced cancers. At the level of the study: As their treatment, patients were administered ivuxolimab, an agonistic anti-OX40 (CD134) antibody. Averaging 60 years in age, with a range of roughly 20 to 90, the cohort was 65% to 90% male.

Study results and limitations: By week 6 at 0.1 to 3.0 mg/kg, blood CD4+ and CD8+ T cells had expanded clonally.

The rearrangement uses TRBV5-1 and TRBJ2-1; TRBD2 agrees at 8 bases. The sequence derives from an adult with an advanced solid tumor such as melanoma, head and neck, liver or kidney cancer. Here the sequenced sample was CD4+ or CD8+ T cells sorted from blood, taken in a trial of the OX40 agonist ivuxolimab. CDR3 in DNA: TGCGCCAGCAGCCAAAGGGGCGGGAGGTCCTACAATGAGCAGTTCTTC. It encodes CASSQRGGRSYNEQFF.